This T cell receptor beta chain was sequenced during a study of lymphopenia after photon versus proton radiotherapy (dated by TCRdb to the late 2010s). Notes on the research overall: In patients with gastrointestinal tumors who developed high-grade lymphopenia, the study compared the immunological effects of photon radiation therapy with those of proton radiation therapy. A cohort of around 20 patients with gastrointestinal tumors who received either photon or proton therapy and subsequently developed lymphopenia was included. The goal of the study was to describe how the two radiation modalities differ in their effects on the immune system. Study-wide conclusions, independent of this receptor: Among patients across the cohort who died, overall survival time showed an inverse correlation with a larger post-nadir drop in TCR diversity. After the lymphocyte count nadir, oligoclonal expansion, especially of CD8+ Temra cells, was observed in photon-treated repertoires, and the drop in diversity was driven by this expansion. The authors looked at the survival association only in patients who died, and they framed better survival with proton therapy as a possibility rather than a demonstrated result. During treatment, patients who received proton therapy stayed relatively stable, whereas patients who received photon therapy lost naive T cells and TCR diversity and gained effector/memory populations.

Per the germline V gene, SGHVS is the CDR1 and FQNEAQ is the CDR2. V is cut back by 5 bases and J by 2 bases, with 6 bases in the junction unmatched. The CDR3 measures 14 amino acids from cysteine to phenylalanine. Here the CDR3 DNA is all that survives: 42 bases in frame from base 1. In this sample, this clone turned up once. No cognate antigen has been identified for it. Qualities for individual bases were not recorded, and no much larger clone is one base off. The protocol used for the library was the immunoSEQ multiplex PCR assay. Deep sequencing of rearranged TCR beta loci, alongside multiparametric flow cytometry, was used to profile T cell repertoires. Here the immuneACCESS table is served through TCRdb, limited to in-frame sequences with V and J called. Missing clones are a known gap in these copies; in checked studies unresolved V genes cover under half, and the rest lacks a known reason. The sample contains more than 60,000 clones, 70% to 90% of them found a single time. About 2% of the sample is in the top ten clones.

Specimen: peripheral blood, collected from a patient treated with photon-based radiotherapy. Here the chain combines TRBV7-8 and TRBJ2-7, with 7 bases in between that match TRBD1. The TCR sequence derives from a man aged 35 to 55 with gastric cancer. The DNA sequence is TGTGCCAGCAGCCTCCGGGACAGCGCCTACGAGCAGTACTTC. Its protein product is CASSLRDSAYEQYF.